The 21 T cell receptor beta chains below were found in one sample sequenced in a study of cytomegalovirus exposure and HLA in healthy donors. PCR used 60 Vbeta primers and 13 Jbeta primers. Profiling relied on immunoSEQ multiplex PCR, and the TCRdb table lists in-frame clones only, not all of them. The data hold approximately 59,000 clones, with 55% to 75% observed a single time. Sequences were obtained from PBMCs. Receptors were obtained from a middle-aged man in good health and CMV-seropositive.

Details on this clone: In the same sample, other DNA sequences code for this CDR3. The V and J genes are TRBV28 and TRBJ1-6; D unclear. The germline V and J ends were trimmed by 5 bases and 6 bases, with 11 bases remaining between them. The germline V gene encodes CDR1 MDHEN and CDR2 SYDVKM. The CDR3 is made up of 14 amino acids. CDR3 amino acids: CASSLSGFNSPLHF. The CDR3 nucleotides read TGTGCCAGCAGTCTATCGGGGTTTAATTCACCCCTCCACTTT.

J is TRBJ2-3 and V is TRBV6-6, with D perhaps TRBD1 (6 bases). The CDR3 loop spans 12 amino acids. In germline, CDR1 is MNHNY, CDR2 SVGAGI (reference sequence). V gave up 8 bases and J gave up 5 bases, with 11 bases separating them. The CDR3 spells CASWQGQDTQYF. CDR3 in DNA: TGTGCCAGCTGGCAGGGGCAAGATACGCAGTATTTT.

The chain recombines TRBV29-1 with TRBJ1-6; 7 nucleotides align to TRBD1. V lost 5 bases to trimming and J lost 3 bases; unmatched junction nucleotides: 4. The germline V gene encodes CDR1 SQVTM and CDR2 ANQGSEA. The CDR3 runs to 14 residues. For the CDR3, the DNA is TGCAGCGTTAAGGGGGCCAGCTATAATTCACCCCTCCACTTT. Amino acid sequence: CSVKGASYNSPLHF.

This clone appeared a single time. The chain recombines TRBV7-2 with TRBJ2-4, with D possibly TRBD1 on 6 matching bases. The CDR3 is 15 amino acids. Germline values: CDR1 SGHTA, CDR2 FQGNSA. V was pared by 5 bases and J by 0 bases, with 11 bases between. The DNA for the CDR3 is TGTGCCAGCAGCCCCTGGACAGTAGCCAAAAACATTCAGTACTTC. Translating gives CASSPWTVAKNIQYF.

There are a few counts of this clone. This chain uses TRBV21-1 with TRBJ2-5; the table names TRBD2, a call not compared with the DNA. TRBV21-1 is annotated as a pseudogene. The CDR3 loop spans 15 amino acids. CDR3 nucleotide sequence: TGTGCCAGCAGCAAAGGCAGGACTAGACTTGTGACCCAGTACTTC. This encodes CASSKGRTRLVTQYF.

There are a few counts of this clone. The V gene is TRBV6-1, the J gene TRBJ1-5; D gene uncertain. Trimming removed 3 bases from V and 3 bases from J, with 9 bases in between. The CDR3 loop spans 14 amino acids. Germline-derived CDR1 and CDR2 are MNHNS and SASEGT. CDR3 coding DNA: TGTGCCAGCAGTGAGGACTACTCCAATCAGCCCCAGCATTTT. This encodes CASSEDYSNQPQHF.

The V and J genes are TRBV19 and TRBJ1-4, with D possibly matching TRBD1 (5 bases). The CDR3 has 15 residues. Germline-derived CDR1 and CDR2 are LNHDA and SQIVND (reference sequence). Deletions cut 8 bases from V and 0 bases from J, with 13 bases between. The CDR3 sequence is CASSGGDPTNEKLFF. CDR3 DNA sequence: TGTGCCAGTTCTGGGGGGGATCCAACTAATGAAAAACTGTTTTTT.

The CDR3 region is CASSIQGAENSPLHF. The CDR3 DNA sequence: TGTGCCAGTAGTATACAGGGGGCAGAGAATTCACCCCTCCACTTT. The chain carries TRBV19 and TRBJ1-6, with 8 bases that match TRBD1. The CDR3 totals 15 residues. The germline CDR1 and CDR2 sequences are LNHDA and SQIVND (reference sequence). V was clipped by 2 bases and J by 7 bases; unmatched bases: 4.

The chain is built from TRBV7-9 and TRBJ1-1, with a weak D call TRBD1 (6 bases). Germline V gives CDR1 SEHNR, CDR2 FQNEAQ (reference sequence). V dropped 2 bases and J dropped 4 bases, with 11 bases sitting between them. The CDR3 sequence is 14 residues long. The CDR3 coding sequence is TGTGCCAGCAGCTTAATTCAGGGGTTCACTGAAGCTTTCTTT. Its protein product is CASSLIQGFTEAFF.

This clone was detected only a few times. V usage is TRBV11-2 and J usage is TRBJ2-5, with D possibly matching TRBD1 (6 bases). Matching the DNA end better, TRBJ2-7 makes the J call doubtful. Germline V gives CDR1 SGHAT, CDR2 FQNNGV. This CDR3 contains 15 residues. The CDR3 loop is CASSRIWDKQDEQYF. As DNA, the CDR3 is TGTGCCAGCAGCCGGATCTGGGACAAGCAGGACGAGCAGTACTTC.

In nucleotides, the CDR3 is TGTGCCAGCAGGGGACAGGGCGAGGAGCAGTACTTC. Its translation is CASRGQGEEQYF. The V and J genes are TRBV6-1 and TRBJ2-7; TRBD1 matches 9 bases. This CDR3 has 12 amino acids. V was clipped by 6 bases and J by 7 bases; unmatched bases: 4. The germline CDR1 and CDR2 sequences are MNHNS and SASEGT.

The genes are TRBV7-8 and TRBJ2-3; 11 positions match TRBD2. With 5 bases clipped from V and 2 bases from J, the junction kept 9 bases outside the gene matches. The CDR3 loop spans 17 amino acids. CDR1 and CDR2 (germline): SGHVS, FQNEAQ. In DNA, the CDR3 is TGTGCCAGCAGCATAAAGGGACTAGCGGTTATCACAGATACGCAGTATTTT. It yields the protein CASSIKGLAVITDTQYF.

This chain links TRBV30 with TRBJ2-7; 7 positions match TRBD2. Germline V CDR1 and CDR2: GTSNPN, SVGIG (reference sequence). The CDR3 totals 13 residues. After removal of 0 bases from V and 10 bases from J, the junction contained 9 bases not matched to a gene. The CDR3 loop reads CAWSVYGGTQQYF. The DNA for the CDR3 is TGTGCCTGGAGTGTATACGGGGGGACTCAACAGTACTTC. Full variable domain (rest looked up from reference TRBV30 and TRBJ2-7): SQTIHQWPATLVQPVGSPLSLECTVEGTSNPNLYWYRQAAGRGLQLLFYSVGIGQISSEVPQNLSASRPQDRQFILSSKKLLLSDSGFYLCAWSVYGGTQQYFGPGTRLTVT.

The V gene is TRBV7-2, the J gene TRBJ2-2; the match to TRBD2 covers 11 bases. The CDR3 is 15 amino acids. Germline V gives CDR1 SGHTA, CDR2 FQGNSA. V dropped 6 bases and J dropped 5; count of bases not matched to a gene: 5. The CDR3, as DNA: TGTGCCAGCAGAACTAGCGGGAGTCGTACCGGGGAGCTGTTTTTT. It is translated as CASRTSGSRTGELFF.

The V call is TRBV7-2, the J call TRBJ1-2; possibly TRBD1 for D (6 bases). The CDR3 has 13 amino acids. CDR1 is SGHTA and CDR2 is FQGNSA in the germline V gene. V was clipped by 7 bases and J by 6 bases, with 15 bases between them. The CDR3 sequence: CASTLYRAHGYTF. CDR3 DNA sequence: TGTGCCAGCACCCTCTACAGGGCACATGGCTACACCTTC.

This chain connects TRBV6-1 to TRBJ1-2; 8 bases are shared with TRBD1. The CDR3 is 14 residues long. From germline, CDR1 is MNHNS and CDR2 SASEGT. V lost 11 bases and J lost 1; bases outside the gene matches: 9. CDR3 in DNA: TGTGCCGGTCAGGGACAGGAAAGTAACTATGGCTACACCTTC. It encodes CAGQGQESNYGYTF.

Concerning this clone: A much larger clone differs by one base, so this may be a read error. This chain connects TRBV11-2 to TRBJ2-3; TRBD2 aligns across 7 bases. Per the germline V gene, CDR1 is SGHAT and CDR2 is FQNNGV. V shed 2 bases and J 2 bases; nucleotides not matched to a gene: 1. The CDR3 is 14 residues long. The CDR3 here is CASSLTSATDTQYF. CDR3 sequence (DNA): TGTGCCAGCAGCTTAACTAGCGCCACAGATACGCAGTATTTT.

The gene calls are TRBV4-3 and TRBJ2-2; no firm D call. The CDR3 sequence is 14 residues long. The V gene lost 0 bases and the J gene lost 7 bases, with 9 bases spanning the gap. The V gene's germline CDR1 is LGHNA and CDR2 YSLEER. The chain's CDR3 is CASSQDTRRGELFF. The CDR3 DNA is TGCGCCAGCAGCCAAGATACGCGTCGCGGGGAGCTGTTTTTT.

V gene TRBV4-3 combines with J gene TRBJ1-2, with no clear D. The CDR3 extends over 14 amino acids. Trimming shortened V by 3 bases and J by 5 bases, and 13 bases separated the two germline ends. Germline CDR1 LGHNA, CDR2 YSLEER. For the CDR3, the DNA is TGCGCCAGCAGCCAGTCTCGAGGAGGGTATGGCTACACCTTC. Translating gives CASSQSRGGYGYTF.

This rearrangement joins TRBV7-9 to TRBJ2-5; D possibly corresponds to TRBD1 (6 bases). V shed 5 bases and J shed 3 bases, with 19 bases lying between them. The CDR3 has 16 amino acids. Looked up from germline, CDR1 is SEHNR and CDR2 is FQNEAQ (reference sequence). CDR3 loop: CASSKTGTPGKETQYF. In nucleotides, the CDR3 is TGTGCCAGCAGCAAAACAGGGACCCCCGGAAAAGAGACCCAGTACTTC.

The chain employs TRBV5-6 and TRBJ2-5, with 9 bases aligning to TRBD1. The DNA end is a closer match to TRBJ2-7, so the J assignment may be wrong. The CDR3 totals 15 residues. The germline V gene has CDR1 SGHDT and CDR2 YYEEEE. CDR3 nucleotides: TGTGCCAGCAGGCCTTCGGGACAGGGTTCCTACGAGCAGTACTTC. Translated: CASRPSGQGSYEQYF.